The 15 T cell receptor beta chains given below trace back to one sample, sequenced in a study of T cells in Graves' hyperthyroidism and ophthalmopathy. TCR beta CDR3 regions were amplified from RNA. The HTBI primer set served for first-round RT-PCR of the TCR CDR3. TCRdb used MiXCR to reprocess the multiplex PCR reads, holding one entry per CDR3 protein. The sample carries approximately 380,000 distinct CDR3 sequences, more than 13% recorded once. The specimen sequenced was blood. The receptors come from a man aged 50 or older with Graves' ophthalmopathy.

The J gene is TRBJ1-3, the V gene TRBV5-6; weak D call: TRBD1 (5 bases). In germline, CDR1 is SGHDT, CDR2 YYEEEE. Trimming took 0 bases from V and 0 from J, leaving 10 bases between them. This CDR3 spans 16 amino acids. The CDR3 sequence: CASSLVGGVSGNTIYF. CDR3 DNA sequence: TGTGCCAGCAGCTTGGTGGGGGGTGTCTCTGGAAACACCATATATTTT.

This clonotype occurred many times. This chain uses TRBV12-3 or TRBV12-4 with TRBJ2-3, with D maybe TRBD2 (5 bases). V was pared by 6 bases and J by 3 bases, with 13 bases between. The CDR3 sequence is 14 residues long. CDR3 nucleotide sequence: TGTGCCAGCAGCGTCTTGGGGAGAACAGATACGCAGTATTTT. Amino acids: CASSVLGRTDTQYF.

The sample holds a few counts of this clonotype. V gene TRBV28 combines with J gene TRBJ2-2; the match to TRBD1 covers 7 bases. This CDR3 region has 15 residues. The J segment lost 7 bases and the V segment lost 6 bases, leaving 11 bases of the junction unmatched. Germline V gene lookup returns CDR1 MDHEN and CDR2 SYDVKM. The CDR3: CASSSTGQTLGELFF. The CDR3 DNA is TGTGCCAGCAGCTCGACGGGACAGACTCTCGGGGAGCTGTTTTTT.

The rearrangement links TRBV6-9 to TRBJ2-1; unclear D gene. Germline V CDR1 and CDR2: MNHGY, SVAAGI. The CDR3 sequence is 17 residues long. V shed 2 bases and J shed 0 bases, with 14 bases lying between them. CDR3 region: CASSYQSPGSSYNEQFF. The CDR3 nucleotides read TGTGCCAGCAGTTATCAATCCCCAGGAAGCTCCTACAATGAGCAGTTCTTC.

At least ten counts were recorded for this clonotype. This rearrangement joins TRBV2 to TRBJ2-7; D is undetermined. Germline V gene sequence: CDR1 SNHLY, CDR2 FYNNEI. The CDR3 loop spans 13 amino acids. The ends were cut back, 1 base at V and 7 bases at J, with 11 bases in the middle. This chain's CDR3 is CASSEEQWVEQYF. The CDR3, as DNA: TGTGCCAGCAGTGAAGAACAGTGGGTTGAGCAGTACTTC.

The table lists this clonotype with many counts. The CDR3 DNA is TGTGCCAGCAGTTTAATGAACACCGGGGAGCTGTTTTTT. The encoded protein is CASSLMNTGELFF. The chain couples TRBV28 to TRBJ2-2; D unresolved. The CDR3 sequence is 13 residues long. The V gene lost 2 bases and the J gene lost 1 base, with 2 bases spanning the gap. Looked up from germline, CDR1 is MDHEN and CDR2 is SYDVKM.

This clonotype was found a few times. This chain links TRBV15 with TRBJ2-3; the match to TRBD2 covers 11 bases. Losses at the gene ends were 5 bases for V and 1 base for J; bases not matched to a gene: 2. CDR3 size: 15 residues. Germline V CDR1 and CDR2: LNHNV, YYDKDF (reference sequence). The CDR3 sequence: CATSAGLAGTDTQYF. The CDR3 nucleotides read TGTGCCACCAGCGCGGGACTAGCGGGCACAGATACGCAGTATTTT.

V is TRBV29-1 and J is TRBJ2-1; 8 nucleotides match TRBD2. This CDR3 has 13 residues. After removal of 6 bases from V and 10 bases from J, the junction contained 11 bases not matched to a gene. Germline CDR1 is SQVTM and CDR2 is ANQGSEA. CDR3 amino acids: CSVAPSSSGEQFF. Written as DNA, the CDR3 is TGCAGCGTGGCCCCCAGTTCTAGCGGGGAGCAGTTCTTC.

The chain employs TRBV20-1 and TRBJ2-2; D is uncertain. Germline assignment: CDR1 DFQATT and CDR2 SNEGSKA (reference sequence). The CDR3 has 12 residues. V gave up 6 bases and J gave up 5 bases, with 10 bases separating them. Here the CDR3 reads CSARGLTGELFF. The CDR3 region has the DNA TGCAGTGCCCGAGGCCTAACCGGGGAGCTGTTTTTT.

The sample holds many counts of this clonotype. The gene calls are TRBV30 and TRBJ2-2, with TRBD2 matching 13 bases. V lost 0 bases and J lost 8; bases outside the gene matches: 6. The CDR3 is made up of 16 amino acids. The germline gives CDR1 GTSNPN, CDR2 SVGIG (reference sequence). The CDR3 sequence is CAWSVRGLAGRGELFF. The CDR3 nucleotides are TGTGCCTGGAGTGTTAGGGGACTAGCGGGACGAGGGGAGCTGTTTTTT.

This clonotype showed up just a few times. In DNA form, the CDR3 reads TGTGCCAGTAGTTCCGTGACGAACACTGAAGCTTTCTTT. This sequence encodes CASSSVTNTEAFF. The V and J genes are TRBV19 and TRBJ1-1; D call uncertain. V lost 5 bases and J lost 1, with 8 bases in between. CDR1 is LNHDA and CDR2 is SQIVND in the germline V gene (reference sequence). The CDR3 is made up of 13 amino acids.

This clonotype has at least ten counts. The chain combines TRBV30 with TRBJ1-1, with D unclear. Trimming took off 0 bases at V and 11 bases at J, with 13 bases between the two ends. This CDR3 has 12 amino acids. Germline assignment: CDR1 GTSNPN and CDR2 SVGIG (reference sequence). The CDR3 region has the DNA TGTGCCTGGAGTGTACTTCCATTACGGGCTTTCTTT. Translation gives CAWSVLPLRAFF.

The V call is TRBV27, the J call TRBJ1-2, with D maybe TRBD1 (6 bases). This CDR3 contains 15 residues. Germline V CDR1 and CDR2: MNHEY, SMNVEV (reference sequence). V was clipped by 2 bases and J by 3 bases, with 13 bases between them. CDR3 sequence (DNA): TGTGCCAGCAGTTTAGAGGAGAGGGGGTACTATGGCTACACCTTC. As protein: CASSLEERGYYGYTF.

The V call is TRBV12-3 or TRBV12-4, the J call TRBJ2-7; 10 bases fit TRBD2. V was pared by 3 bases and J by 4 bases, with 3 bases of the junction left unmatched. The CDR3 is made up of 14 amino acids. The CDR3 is CASSLGTSAYEQYF. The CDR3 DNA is TGTGCCAGCAGTTTGGGGACTAGCGCATACGAGCAGTACTTC.

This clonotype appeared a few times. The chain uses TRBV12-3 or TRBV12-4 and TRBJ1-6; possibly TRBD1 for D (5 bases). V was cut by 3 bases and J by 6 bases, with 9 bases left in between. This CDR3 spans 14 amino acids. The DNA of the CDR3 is TGTGCCAGCAGTTTGGGGACTCCTAATTCACCCCTCCACTTT. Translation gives CASSLGTPNSPLHF.